This T cell receptor (beta chain) came from a study of cytomegalovirus exposure and HLA in healthy donors. The CDR3 consists of 14 residues. In germline, CDR1 is SGHDT, CDR2 YYEEEE. After removal of 2 bases from V and 2 bases from J, the junction contained 0 bases not matched to a gene. Points on this clone: Antigen specificity is unknown.

The PCR used 60 Vbeta and 13 Jbeta primers. The assay was immunoSEQ multiplex PCR, and TCRdb's table has in-frame clones only and misses some. The table shows about 150,000 clones, with 76% occurring only once. Study-wide results and caveats: Later work associated roughly 17,000 TCR beta sequences with HLA alleles at 0.05 false discovery rate. Near-uniform donor sequencing depth was presumed by presence/absence analyses.

The material sequenced was PBMCs. The receptor's source is a man aged 35 to 55 in good health and CMV-seronegative. The rearrangement uses TRBV5-6 and TRBJ2-5; 10 positions match TRBD2. CDR3 in DNA: TGTGCCAGCAGCTTACTAGCGGGGCAAGAGACCCAGTACTTC. Translation: CASSLLAGQETQYF.